Sequencing of this T cell receptor (beta chain) was carried out in a study of Ad26.COV2.S vaccination and SARS-CoV-2 variants. General study results and limits: Whether participants received vaccine or placebo, their non-spike TCR breadth was similar.

As to this clone: Its antigen remains unidentified.

Assay used: immunoSEQ multiplex PCR; TCRdb lists only in-frame clones, some missing. Among hundreds of thousands of clones listed, 90% were seen once. V was pared by 3 bases and J by 7 bases, with 10 bases between. This CDR3 is built from 13 residues. The germline V gene encodes CDR1 KGHSH and CDR2 LQKENI. The treatment here: roughly 18 received Ad26.COV2.S at low or high dose, single or two shots; about 5 received placebo; per-sample allocation not given. Collection of the samples took place on day 63 after the first injection of vaccine or placebo. The sample here was peripheral blood, taken in a trial of Ad26.COV2.S vaccine versus placebo. The sequence was obtained from a person between 18 and 65 years old who received the Ad26.COV2.S COVID-19 vaccine or a placebo. V and J are TRBV18 and TRBJ1-5, with D possibly being TRBD1 (5 bases). The CDR3 sequence is CASSPSGRQPQHF. CDR3 sequence (DNA): TGTGCCAGCTCACCTTCGGGGCGCCAGCCCCAGCATTTT.